This T cell receptor beta chain was sequenced for a study of tumor and adjacent non-tumor tissue in lung cancer. The CDR3 spans 11 amino acids, including both terminal residues. Three rounds of nested PCR, following a modified ARM-PCR protocol, produced the TCRbeta library. MiXCR, run by TCRdb on the multiplex PCR reads, gives a single entry per CDR3 protein. The sample includes 120,000 or so distinct CDR3 sequences, about 80% seen only once; the top ten take 20% to 25%. For this clonotype: This CDR3 fails to terminate in the conserved phenylalanine or tryptophan, so it likely reflects a read error. Because the CDR3's place on the DNA is in doubt, the DNA is left out and the CDR3 is given as listed by TCRdb.

No cell sorting was done before RNA was extracted from the tissue. The TCR was taken from a man aged 70-80 years with non-small cell lung cancer. The chain joins TRBV12-3 or TRBV12-4 to TRBJ1-3. Sequenced input: lung tumor tissue. The CDR3 here is CASKRGNTINL.